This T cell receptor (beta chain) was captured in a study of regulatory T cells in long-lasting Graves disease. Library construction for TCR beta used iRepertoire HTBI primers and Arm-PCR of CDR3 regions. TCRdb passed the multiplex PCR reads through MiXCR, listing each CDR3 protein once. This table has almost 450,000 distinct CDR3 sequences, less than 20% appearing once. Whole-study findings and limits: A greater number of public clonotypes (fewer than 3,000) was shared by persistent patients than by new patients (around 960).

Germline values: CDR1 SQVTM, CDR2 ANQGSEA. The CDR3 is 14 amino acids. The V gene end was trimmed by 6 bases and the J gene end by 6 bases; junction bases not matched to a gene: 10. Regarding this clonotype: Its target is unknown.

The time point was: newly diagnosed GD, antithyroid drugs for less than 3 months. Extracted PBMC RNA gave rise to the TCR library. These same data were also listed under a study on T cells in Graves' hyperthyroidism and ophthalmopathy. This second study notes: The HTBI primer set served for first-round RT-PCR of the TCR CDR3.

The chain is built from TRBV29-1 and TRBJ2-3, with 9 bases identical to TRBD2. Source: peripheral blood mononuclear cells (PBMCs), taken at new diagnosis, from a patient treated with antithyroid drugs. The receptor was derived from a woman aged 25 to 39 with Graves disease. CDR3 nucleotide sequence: TGCAGCGTAGCGCCGGGACTAGCTGGGGATACGCAGTATTTT. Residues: CSVAPGLAGDTQYF.